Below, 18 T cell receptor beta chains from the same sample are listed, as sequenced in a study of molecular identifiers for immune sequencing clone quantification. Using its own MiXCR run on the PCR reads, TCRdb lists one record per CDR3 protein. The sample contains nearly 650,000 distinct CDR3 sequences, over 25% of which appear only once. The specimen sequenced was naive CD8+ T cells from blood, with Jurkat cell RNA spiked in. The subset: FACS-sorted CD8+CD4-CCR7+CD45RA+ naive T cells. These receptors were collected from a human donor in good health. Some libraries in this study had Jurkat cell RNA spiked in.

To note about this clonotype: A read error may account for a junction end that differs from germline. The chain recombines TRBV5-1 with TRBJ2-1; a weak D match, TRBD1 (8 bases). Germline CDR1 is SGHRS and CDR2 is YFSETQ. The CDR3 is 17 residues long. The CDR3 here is CARSLSYRGGAYNEQFF. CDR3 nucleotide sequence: TGCGCCCGCAGCTTGTCCTACAGGGGGGGGGCTTACAATGAGCAGTTCTTC.

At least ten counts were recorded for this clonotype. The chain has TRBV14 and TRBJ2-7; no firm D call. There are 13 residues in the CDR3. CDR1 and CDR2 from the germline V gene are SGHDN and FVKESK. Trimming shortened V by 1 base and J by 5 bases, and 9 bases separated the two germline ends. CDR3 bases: TGTGCCAGCAGCCAAGGGCTCCTCCACGAGCAGTACTTC. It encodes CASSQGLLHEQYF.

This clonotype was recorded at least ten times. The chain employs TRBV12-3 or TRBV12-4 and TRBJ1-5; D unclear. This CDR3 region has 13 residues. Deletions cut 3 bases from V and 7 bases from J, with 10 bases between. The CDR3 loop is CASSLAIGQPQHF. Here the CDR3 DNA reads TGTGCCAGCAGTTTGGCCATAGGGCAGCCCCAGCATTTT.

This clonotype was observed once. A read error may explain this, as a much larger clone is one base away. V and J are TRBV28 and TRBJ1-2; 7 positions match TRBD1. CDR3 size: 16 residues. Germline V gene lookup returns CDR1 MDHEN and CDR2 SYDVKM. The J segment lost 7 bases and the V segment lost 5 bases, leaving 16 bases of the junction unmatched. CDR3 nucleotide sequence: TGTGCCAGCAGTCCCCGGAGGGGGCAGTACGATTTTGGCTACACCTTC. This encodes CASSPRRGQYDFGYTF.

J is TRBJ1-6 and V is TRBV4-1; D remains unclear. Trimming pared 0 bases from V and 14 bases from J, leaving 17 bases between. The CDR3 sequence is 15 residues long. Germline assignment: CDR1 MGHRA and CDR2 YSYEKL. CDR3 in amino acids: CASSQDEADPRALHF. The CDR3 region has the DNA TGCGCCAGCAGCCAAGATGAGGCGGACCCTAGAGCCCTCCACTTT.

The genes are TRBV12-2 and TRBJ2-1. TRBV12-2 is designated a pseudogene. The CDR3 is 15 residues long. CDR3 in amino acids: CASRLWIYSPNEQFF. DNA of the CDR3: TGTGCAAGTCGCTTATGGATCTATTCTCCCAATGAGCAGTTCTTC.

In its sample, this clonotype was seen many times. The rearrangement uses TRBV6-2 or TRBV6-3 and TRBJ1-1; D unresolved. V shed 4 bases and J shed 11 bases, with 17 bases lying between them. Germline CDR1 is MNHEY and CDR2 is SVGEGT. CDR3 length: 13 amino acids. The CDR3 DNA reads TGTGCCAGCAGTTCCTCGACGGGATGGGCGGCTTTCTTT. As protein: CASSSSTGWAAFF.

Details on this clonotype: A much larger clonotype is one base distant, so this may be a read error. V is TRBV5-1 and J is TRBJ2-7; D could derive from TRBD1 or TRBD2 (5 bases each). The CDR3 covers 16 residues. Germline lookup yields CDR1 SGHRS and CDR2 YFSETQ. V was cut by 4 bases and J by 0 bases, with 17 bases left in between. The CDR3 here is CASSPPGRVPSYEQYF. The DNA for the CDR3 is TGCGCCAGCAGCCCTCCGGGACGGGTTCCCTCCTACGAGCAGTACTTC.

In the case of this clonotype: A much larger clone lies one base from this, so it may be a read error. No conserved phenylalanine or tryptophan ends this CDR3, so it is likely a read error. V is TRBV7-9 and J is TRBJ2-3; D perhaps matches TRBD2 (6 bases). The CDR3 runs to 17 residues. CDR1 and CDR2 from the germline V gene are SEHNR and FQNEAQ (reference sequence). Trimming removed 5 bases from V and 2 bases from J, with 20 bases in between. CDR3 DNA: TGTGCCAGCAGCCCCATAGAAGGTAGCGGCCTCACAGATACGCAGTATCTT. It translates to CASSPIEGSGLTDTQYL.

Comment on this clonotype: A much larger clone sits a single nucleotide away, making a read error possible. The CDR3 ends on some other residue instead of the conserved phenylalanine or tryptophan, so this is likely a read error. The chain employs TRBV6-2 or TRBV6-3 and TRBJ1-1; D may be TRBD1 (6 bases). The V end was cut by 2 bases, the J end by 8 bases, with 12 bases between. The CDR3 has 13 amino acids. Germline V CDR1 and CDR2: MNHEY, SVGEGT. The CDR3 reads CASSYRGQREAFI. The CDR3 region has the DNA TGTGCCAGCAGTTACCGAGGACAGAGAGAAGCTTTCATT.

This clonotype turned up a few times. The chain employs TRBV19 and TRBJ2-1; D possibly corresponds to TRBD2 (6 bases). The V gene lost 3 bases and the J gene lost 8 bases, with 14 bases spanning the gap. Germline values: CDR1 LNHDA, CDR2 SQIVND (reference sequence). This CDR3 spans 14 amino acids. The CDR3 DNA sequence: TGTGCCAGTAGTATCGGCCTAGCGAAAGATGAGCAGTTCTTC. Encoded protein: CASSIGLAKDEQFF.

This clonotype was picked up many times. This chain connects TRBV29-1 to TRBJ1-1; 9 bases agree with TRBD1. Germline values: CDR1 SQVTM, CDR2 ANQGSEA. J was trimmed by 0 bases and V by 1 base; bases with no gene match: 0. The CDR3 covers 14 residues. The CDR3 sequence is CSVEGTGVNTEAFF. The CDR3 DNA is TGCAGCGTTGAAGGGACAGGGGTGAACACTGAAGCTTTCTTT.

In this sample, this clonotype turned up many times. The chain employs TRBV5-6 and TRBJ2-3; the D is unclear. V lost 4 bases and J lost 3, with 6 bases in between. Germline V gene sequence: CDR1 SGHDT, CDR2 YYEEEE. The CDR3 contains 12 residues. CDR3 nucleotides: TGTGCCAGCAGCCGCATGACAGATACGCAGTATTTT. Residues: CASSRMTDTQYF. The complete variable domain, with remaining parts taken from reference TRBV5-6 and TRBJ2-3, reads DAGVTQSPTHLIKTRGQQVTLRCSPKSGHDTVSWYQQALGQGPQFIFQYYEEEERQRGNFPDRFSGHQFPNYSSELNVNALLLGDSALYLCASSRMTDTQYFGPGTRLTVL.

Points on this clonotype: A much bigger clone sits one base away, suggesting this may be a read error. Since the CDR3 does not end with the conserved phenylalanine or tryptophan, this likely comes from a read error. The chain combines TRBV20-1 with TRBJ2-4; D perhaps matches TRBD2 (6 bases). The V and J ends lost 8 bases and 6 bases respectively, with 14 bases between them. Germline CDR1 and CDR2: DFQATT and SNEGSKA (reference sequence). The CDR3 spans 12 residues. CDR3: CSQEEGLNIQYL. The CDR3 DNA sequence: TGCAGTCAGGAGGAGGGTCTAAACATTCAGTACCTC.

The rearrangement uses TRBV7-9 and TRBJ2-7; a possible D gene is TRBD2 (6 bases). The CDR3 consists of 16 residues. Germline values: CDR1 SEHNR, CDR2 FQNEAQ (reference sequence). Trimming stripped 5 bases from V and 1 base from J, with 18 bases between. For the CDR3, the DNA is TGTGCCAGCAGCCCCCCTCTAGTAGCGGAATCCTACGAGCAGTACTTC. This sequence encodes CASSPPLVAESYEQYF.

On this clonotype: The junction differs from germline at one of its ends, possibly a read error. The CDR3 nucleotides are TGCGCCAGCCGCCAAGATGCGGGGCTAGCCTATAGCTACACCTTC. This sequence encodes CASRQDAGLAYSYTF. V is TRBV4-3 and J is TRBJ1-2; tentatively, D is TRBD1 (5 bases). This CDR3 spans 15 amino acids. CDR1 and CDR2 (germline): LGHNA, YSLEER.

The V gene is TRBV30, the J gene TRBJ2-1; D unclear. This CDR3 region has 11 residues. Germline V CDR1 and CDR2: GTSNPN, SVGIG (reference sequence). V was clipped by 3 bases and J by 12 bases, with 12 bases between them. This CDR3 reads CAWSQGMGQFF. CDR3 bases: TGTGCCTGGAGCCAAGGAATGGGGCAGTTCTTC.

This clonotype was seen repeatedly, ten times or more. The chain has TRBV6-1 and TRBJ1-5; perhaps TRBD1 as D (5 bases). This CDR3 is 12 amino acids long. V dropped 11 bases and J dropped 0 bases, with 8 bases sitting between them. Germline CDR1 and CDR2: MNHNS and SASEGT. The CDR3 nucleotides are TGTGCCGGGGGGGATAGCAATCAGCCCCAGCATTTT. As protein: CAGGDSNQPQHF.